This entry features one T cell receptor beta chain sequence. After removal of 8 bases from V and 7 bases from J, the junction contained 4 bases not matched to a gene. The V gene's germline CDR1 is SNHLY and CDR2 FYNNEI. The CDR3 covers 11 residues. PCR was performed using 60 Vbeta and 13 Jbeta primers. Clones were sequenced by immunoSEQ multiplex PCR, and TCRdb holds only the in-frame ones, with some missing. Among 160,000 or so clones listed, roughly 80% were seen once. This entry comes from a study of cytomegalovirus exposure and HLA in healthy donors. The TCR comes from a female donor in good health and CMV-seronegative. The chain carries TRBV2 and TRBJ2-7; 8 bases are a match to TRBD1. Sequenced sample: PBMCs. CDR3 sequence (DNA): TGTGCCAGCGGACGACAGGGGGAGCAGTACTTC. Its translation: CASGRQGEQYF.